The TCR beta chain under discussion was sequenced for a study of cytotoxic CD8 clonotypes in ibrutinib-treated CLL. Across the whole study: There were about a dozen relapsed/refractory patients and around 15 treatment-naive patients, and under 18 were IGHV unmutated. On average, each sample had hundreds of thousands of productive templates and roughly 95,000 productive rearrangements. Findings and caveats of the study: Clonality showed a rise at ibrutinib response that reversed toward baseline at progression. Public clonotypes showed up rarely, and on treatment they shrank or held steady.

As for this clone: What it binds is not known.

The method was immunoSEQ multiplex PCR; TCRdb's version includes in-frame clones alone and lacks a portion of them. The table lists about 140,000 clones, around 93% of them singletons. The sequence came from a human donor with chronic lymphocytic leukemia. The starting material was PBMCs, obtained after 12 months of ibrutinib treatment.

The CDR3 bases are TGTGCCAGTAGTATAGCTTCAGGGGCCAACAGCTATGGCTACACCTTC. Translated: CASSIASGANSYGYTF. The chain couples TRBV19 to TRBJ1-2; weak D call: TRBD1 (6 bases). This CDR3 is 16 amino acids long. Trimming took 1 base from V and 4 from J, leaving 16 bases between them. Germline V gives CDR1 LNHDA, CDR2 SQIVND (reference sequence).